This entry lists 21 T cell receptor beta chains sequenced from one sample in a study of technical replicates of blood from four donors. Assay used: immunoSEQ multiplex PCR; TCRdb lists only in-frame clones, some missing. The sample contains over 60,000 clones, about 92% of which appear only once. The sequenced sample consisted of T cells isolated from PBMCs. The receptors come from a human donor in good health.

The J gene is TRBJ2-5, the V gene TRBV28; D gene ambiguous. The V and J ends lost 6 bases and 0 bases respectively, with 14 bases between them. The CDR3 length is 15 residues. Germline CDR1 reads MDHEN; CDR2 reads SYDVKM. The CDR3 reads CASRPADIYQETQYF. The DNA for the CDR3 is TGTGCCAGCAGGCCGGCCGACATTTACCAAGAGACCCAGTACTTC.

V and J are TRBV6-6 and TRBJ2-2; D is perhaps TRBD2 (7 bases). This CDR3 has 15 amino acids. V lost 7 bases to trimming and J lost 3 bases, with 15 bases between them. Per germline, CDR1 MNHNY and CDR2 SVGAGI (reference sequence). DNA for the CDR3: TGTGCCAGCAAGGGGGGGGCGCAGGACACCGGGGAGCTGTTTTTT. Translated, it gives CASKGGAQDTGELFF.

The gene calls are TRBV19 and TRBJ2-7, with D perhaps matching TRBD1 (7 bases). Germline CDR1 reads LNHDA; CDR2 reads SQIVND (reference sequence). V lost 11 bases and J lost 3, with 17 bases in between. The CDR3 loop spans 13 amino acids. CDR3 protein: CAAGPGQIYEQYF. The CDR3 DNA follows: TGTGCCGCGGGGCCGGGACAGATCTACGAGCAGTACTTC.

Written as DNA, the CDR3 is TGCGCCAGCAGCTTGGGGACAGGGGGCACCTACGAGCAGTACTTC. Translation gives CASSLGTGGTYEQYF. The rearrangement joins TRBV5-1 to TRBJ2-7; 11 nucleotides match TRBD1. This CDR3 comprises 15 residues. V dropped 0 bases and J dropped 2; count of bases not matched to a gene: 1. Per the germline V gene, CDR1 is SGHRS and CDR2 is YFSETQ.

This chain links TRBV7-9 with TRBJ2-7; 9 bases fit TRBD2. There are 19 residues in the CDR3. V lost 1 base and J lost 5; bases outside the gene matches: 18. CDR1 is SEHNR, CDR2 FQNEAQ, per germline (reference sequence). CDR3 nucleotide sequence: TGTGCCAGCAGCTTAGGTTTGCTAGCGGGACCACGAGGGCCCCACGAGCAGTACTTC. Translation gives CASSLGLLAGPRGPHEQYF.

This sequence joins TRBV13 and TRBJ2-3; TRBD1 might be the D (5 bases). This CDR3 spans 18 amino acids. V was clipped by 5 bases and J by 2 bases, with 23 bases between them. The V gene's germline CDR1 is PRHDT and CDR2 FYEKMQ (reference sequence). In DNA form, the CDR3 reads TGTGCCAGCAGCCCCTCTTCTGGGGCTCTAGATTTCACAGATACGCAGTATTTT. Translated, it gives CASSPSSGALDFTDTQYF.

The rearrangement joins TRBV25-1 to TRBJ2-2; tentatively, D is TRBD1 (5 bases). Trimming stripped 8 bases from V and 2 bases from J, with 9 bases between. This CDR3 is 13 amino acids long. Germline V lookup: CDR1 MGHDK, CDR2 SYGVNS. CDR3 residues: CASQGINTGELFF. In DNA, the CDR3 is TGTGCCAGCCAGGGAATCAACACCGGGGAGCTGTTTTTT.

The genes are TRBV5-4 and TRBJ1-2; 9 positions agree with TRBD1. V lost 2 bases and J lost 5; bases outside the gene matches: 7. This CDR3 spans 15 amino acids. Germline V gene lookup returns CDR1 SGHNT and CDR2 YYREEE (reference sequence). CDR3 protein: CASSFSGTGTYGYTF. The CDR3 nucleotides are TGTGCCAGCAGCTTCTCCGGGACAGGGACATATGGCTACACCTTC.

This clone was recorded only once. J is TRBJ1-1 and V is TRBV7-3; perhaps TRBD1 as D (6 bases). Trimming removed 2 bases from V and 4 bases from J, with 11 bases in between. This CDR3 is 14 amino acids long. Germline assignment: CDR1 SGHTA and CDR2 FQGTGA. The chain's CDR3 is CASSLSGGSTEAFF. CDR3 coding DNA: TGTGCCAGCAGCTTATCGGGGGGCAGCACTGAAGCTTTCTTT.

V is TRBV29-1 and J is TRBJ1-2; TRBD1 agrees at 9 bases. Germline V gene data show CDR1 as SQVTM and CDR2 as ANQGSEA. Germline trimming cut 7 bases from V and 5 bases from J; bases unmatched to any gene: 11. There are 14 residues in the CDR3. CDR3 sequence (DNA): TGCAGCGCCGGACAGGGGCCGACGGGGTATGGCTACACCTTC. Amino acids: CSAGQGPTGYGYTF.

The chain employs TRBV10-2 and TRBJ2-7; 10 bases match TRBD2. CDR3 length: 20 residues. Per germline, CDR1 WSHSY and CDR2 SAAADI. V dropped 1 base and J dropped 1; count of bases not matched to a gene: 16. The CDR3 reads CASSEFPGDPAGGKSYEQYF. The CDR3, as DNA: TGCGCCAGCAGTGAGTTCCCAGGGGACCCAGCGGGGGGGAAATCCTACGAGCAGTACTTC.

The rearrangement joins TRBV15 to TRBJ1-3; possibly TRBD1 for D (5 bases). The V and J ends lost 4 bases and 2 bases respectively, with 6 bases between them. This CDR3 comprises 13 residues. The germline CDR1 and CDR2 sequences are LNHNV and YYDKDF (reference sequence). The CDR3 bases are TGTGCCACCAGCACAGGGCCTGGAAACACCATATATTTT. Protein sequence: CATSTGPGNTIYF.

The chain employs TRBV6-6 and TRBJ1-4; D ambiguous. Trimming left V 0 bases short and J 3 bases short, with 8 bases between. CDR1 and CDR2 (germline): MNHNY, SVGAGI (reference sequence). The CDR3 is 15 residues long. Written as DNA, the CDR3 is TGTGCCAGCAGTTACTCGTACAGCCCTAATGAAAAACTGTTTTTT. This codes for CASSYSYSPNEKLFF.

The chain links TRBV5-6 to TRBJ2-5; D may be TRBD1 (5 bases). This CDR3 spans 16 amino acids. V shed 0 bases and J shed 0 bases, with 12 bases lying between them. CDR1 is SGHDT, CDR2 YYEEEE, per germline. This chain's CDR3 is CASSLAGSSDQETQYF. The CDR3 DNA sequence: TGTGCCAGCAGCTTGGCAGGGTCGTCGGACCAAGAGACCCAGTACTTC.

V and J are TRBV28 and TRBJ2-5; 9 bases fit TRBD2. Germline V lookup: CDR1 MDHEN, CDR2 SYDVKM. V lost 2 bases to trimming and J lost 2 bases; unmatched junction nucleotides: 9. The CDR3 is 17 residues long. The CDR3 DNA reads TGTGCCAGCAGTTTAATTGGAACTAGCGGGCGGCAAGAGACCCAGTACTTC. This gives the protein CASSLIGTSGRQETQYF. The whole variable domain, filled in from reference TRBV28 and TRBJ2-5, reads DVKVTQSSRYLVKRTGEKVFLECVQDMDHENMFWYRQDPGLGLRLIYFSYDVKMKEKGDIPEGYSVSREKKERFSLILESASTNQTSMYLCASSLIGTSGRQETQYFGPGTRLLVL.

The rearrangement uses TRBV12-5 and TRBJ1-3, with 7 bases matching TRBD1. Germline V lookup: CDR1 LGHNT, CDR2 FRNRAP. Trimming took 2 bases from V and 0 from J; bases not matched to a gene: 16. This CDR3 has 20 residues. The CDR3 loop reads CASGLSPTGTIRRSGNTIYF. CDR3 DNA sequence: TGTGCTAGTGGTTTGTCACCGACAGGGACGATTCGCCGCTCTGGAAACACCATATATTTT.

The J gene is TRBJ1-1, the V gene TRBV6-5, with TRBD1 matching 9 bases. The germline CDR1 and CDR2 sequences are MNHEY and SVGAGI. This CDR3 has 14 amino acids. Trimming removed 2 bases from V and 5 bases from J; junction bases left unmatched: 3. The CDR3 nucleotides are TGTGCCAGCAGTTACGGGACAGGGATGACTGAAGCTTTCTTT. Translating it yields CASSYGTGMTEAFF.

CDR3 sequence reads: CASKRSTGTGDYEQYF. The CDR3 region has the DNA TGTGCCAGTAAGCGCTCAACCGGGACAGGGGATTACGAGCAGTACTTC. The chain has TRBV19 and TRBJ2-7; TRBD1 matches at 10 bases. The V gene's germline CDR1 is LNHDA and CDR2 SQIVND (reference sequence). J was trimmed by 4 bases and V by 7 bases; bases with no gene match: 13. The CDR3 has 16 amino acids.

In nucleotides, the CDR3 is TGTGCCAGCAGCGCTGGACAGGGCGGGGGCAAAAACATTCAGTACTTC. Its translation is CASSAGQGGGKNIQYF. The rearrangement joins TRBV5-4 to TRBJ2-4; a weak D match, TRBD1 (8 bases). Germline CDR1 SGHNT, CDR2 YYREEE (reference sequence). This CDR3 contains 16 residues. V was pared by 4 bases and J by 3 bases, with 17 bases between.

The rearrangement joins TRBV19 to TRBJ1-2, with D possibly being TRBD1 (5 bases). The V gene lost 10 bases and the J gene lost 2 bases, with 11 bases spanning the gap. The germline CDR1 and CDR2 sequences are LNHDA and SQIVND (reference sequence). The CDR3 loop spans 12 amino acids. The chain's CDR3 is CATHGGNYGYTF. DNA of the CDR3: TGTGCCACCCACGGGGGGAACTATGGCTACACCTTC. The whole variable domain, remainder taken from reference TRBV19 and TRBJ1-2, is DGGITQSPKYLFRKEGQNVTLSCEQNLNHDAMYWYRQDPGQGLRLIYYSQIVNDFQKGDIAEGYSVSREKKESFPLTVTSAQKNPTAFYLCATHGGNYGYTFGSGTRLTVV.

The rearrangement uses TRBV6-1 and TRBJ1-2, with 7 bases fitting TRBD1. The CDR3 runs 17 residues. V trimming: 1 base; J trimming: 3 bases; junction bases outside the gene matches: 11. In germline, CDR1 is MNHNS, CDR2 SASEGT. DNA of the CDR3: TGTGCCAGCAGTGAAGAAGGGACAGTCGAGGGGTACTATGGCTACACCTTC. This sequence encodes CASSEEGTVEGYYGYTF.